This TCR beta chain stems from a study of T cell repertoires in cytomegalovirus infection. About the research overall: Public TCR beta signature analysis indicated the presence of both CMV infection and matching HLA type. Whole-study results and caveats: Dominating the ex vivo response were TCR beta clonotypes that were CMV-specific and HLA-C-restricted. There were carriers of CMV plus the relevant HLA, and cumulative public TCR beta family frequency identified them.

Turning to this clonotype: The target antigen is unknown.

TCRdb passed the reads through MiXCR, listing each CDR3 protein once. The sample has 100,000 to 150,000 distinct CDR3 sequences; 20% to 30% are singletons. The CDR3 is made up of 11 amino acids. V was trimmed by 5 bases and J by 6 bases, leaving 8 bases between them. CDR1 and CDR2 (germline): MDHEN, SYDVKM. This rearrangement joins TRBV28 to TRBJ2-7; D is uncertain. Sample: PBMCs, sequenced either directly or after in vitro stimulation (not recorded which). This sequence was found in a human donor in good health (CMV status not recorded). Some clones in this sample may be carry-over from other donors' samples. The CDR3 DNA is TGTGCCAGCAGTATTTGGGGCGAGCAGTACTTC. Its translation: CASSIWGEQYF.